Below, 30 T cell receptor beta chains from the same sample are listed, as sequenced in a study of T cell repertoires in cytomegalovirus infection. TCRdb re-derived calls from the reads in MiXCR, one entry per CDR3 protein. The sample includes around 530,000 distinct CDR3 sequences, 16% of them seen just once. The sample was CD8+ T cells from PBMCs. The source of these receptors is a human donor in good health (CMV status not recorded). Some clones in this sample may be carry-over from other donors' samples.

This clonotype was recorded a few times. V and J are TRBV15 and TRBJ2-4; 7 bases fit TRBD1. The length of the CDR3 is 15 residues. The ends lost 5 bases at V and 8 bases at J; junction bases unmatched: 12. The germline gives CDR1 LNHNV, CDR2 YYDKDF (reference sequence). The CDR3 DNA follows: TGTGCCACCAGCGGGAGTCGGGGAACAGGGGACATTCAGTACTTC. Protein sequence: CATSGSRGTGDIQYF.

This clonotype occurred a few times. The CDR3 DNA sequence: TGTGCCAGCAGCCAATTCGCAGGCAATGAGCAGTTCTTC. It is translated as CASSQFAGNEQFF. The genes are TRBV3-1 and TRBJ2-1; D is ambiguous. The CDR3 covers 13 residues. V was clipped by 2 bases and J by 6 bases, with 8 bases between them. Looked up from germline, CDR1 is LGHDT and CDR2 is YNNKEL (reference sequence).

A word on this clonotype: It may be a read error: a sequence one base away is much more abundant. The chain is built from TRBV7-2 and TRBJ2-5; TRBD2 aligns across 9 bases. This CDR3 spans 17 amino acids. The germline CDR1 and CDR2 sequences are SGHTA and FQGNSA. CDR3 loop: CASRLGGAGGLQETQYF. The CDR3 DNA is TGTGCCAGCAGGTTAGGGGGGGCGGGGGGGCTACAAGAGACCCAGTACTTC.

With respect to this clonotype: The CDR3 does not end in the conserved phenylalanine or tryptophan, so this is likely a read error. The chain has TRBV9 and TRBJ2-5; D possibly corresponds to TRBD2 (6 bases). CDR1 and CDR2 from the germline V gene are SGDLS and YYNGEE. The V end was cut by 7 bases, the J end by 0 bases, with 13 bases between. The CDR3 runs to 14 residues. The CDR3 loop is CASSFGGDQETQYL. DNA for the CDR3: TGTGCCAGCTCGTTTGGCGGGGACCAAGAGACCCAGTACTTA.

A remark on this clonotype: This CDR3 is missing its conserved last phenylalanine or tryptophan, likely due to a read error. Because the CDR3's place on the DNA is in doubt, the DNA is left out and the CDR3 is given as listed by TCRdb. J is TRBJ2-7 and V is TRBV10-2; TRBD2, the table's D call, was not compared with the DNA. The CDR3 is 13 residues long, counting both termini. Germline V gene data show CDR1 as WSHSY and CDR2 as SAAADI. This CDR3 is CASSESTGGGTTI.

This clonotype was detected ten times or more. The V call is TRBV10-3, the J call TRBJ1-1; 11 bases map to TRBD1. This CDR3 region has 12 residues. The germline gives CDR1 ENHRY, CDR2 SYGVKD. The V gene end was trimmed by 10 bases and the J gene end by 4 bases; junction bases not matched to a gene: 2. The CDR3 region is CATGTGGTEAFF. CDR3 sequence (DNA): TGTGCCACCGGGACAGGGGGCACTGAAGCTTTCTTT.

This chain joins TRBV27 and TRBJ2-1; 14 bases match TRBD2. The germline gives CDR1 MNHEY, CDR2 SMNVEV (reference sequence). The CDR3 totals 16 residues. V lost 4 bases and J lost 10; bases outside the gene matches: 9. CDR3 coding DNA: TGTGCCAGCAGTTCCTTGACTAGCGGGGGGGCGGGGGAGCAGTTCTTC. This codes for CASSSLTSGGAGEQFF.

The chain uses TRBV14 and TRBJ2-4; D possibly corresponds to TRBD1 (5 bases). The V gene lost 3 bases and the J gene lost 2 bases, with 11 bases spanning the gap. CDR1 is SGHDN and CDR2 is FVKESK in the germline V gene. There are 15 residues in the CDR3. This CDR3 reads CASSHRKGTKNIQYF. For the CDR3, the DNA is TGTGCCAGCAGCCATCGTAAGGGGACCAAAAACATTCAGTACTTC.

In this sample, this clonotype turned up many times. J is TRBJ1-1 and V is TRBV6-6; maybe TRBD1 (6 bases). Germline loops: CDR1 MNHNY, CDR2 SVGAGI (reference sequence). CDR3 length: 11 amino acids. Trimming removed 6 bases from V and 11 bases from J, with 13 bases in between. In nucleotides, the CDR3 is TGTGCCAGCAGCCCTAGGGGGTCTGCTTTCTTT. The encoded protein is CASSPRGSAFF.

This clonotype was counted a few times. The V gene is TRBV6-5, the J gene TRBJ2-2; perhaps TRBD1 as D (5 bases). Trimming removed 3 bases from V and 2 bases from J, with 7 bases in between. CDR3 length equals 14 residues. Looked up from germline, CDR1 is MNHEY and CDR2 is SVGAGI. The CDR3 sequence is CASSYWGNTGELFF. In DNA form, the CDR3 reads TGTGCCAGCAGTTATTGGGGCAACACCGGGGAGCTGTTTTTT.

This clonotype has at least ten counts. Here the CDR3 DNA reads TGTGCCAGCAGACCATCCTCCGAGCGGCAGCCCCAGCATTTT. This translates into CASRPSSERQPQHF. The V gene is TRBV12-3 or TRBV12-4, the J gene TRBJ1-5, with D hard to call. Trimming stripped 6 bases from V and 7 bases from J, with 16 bases between. The CDR3 consists of 14 residues.

As concerns this clonotype: One junction end does not reproduce the germline sequence, and a read error may be involved. The chain couples TRBV6-5 to TRBJ1-4, with TRBD1 matching over 7 bases. CDR3 length: 13 residues. The V gene's germline CDR1 is MNHEY and CDR2 SVGAGI. CDR3 protein: CAGRQGVGEKLFF. CDR3 nucleotides: TGTGCCGGCAGACAGGGTGTTGGGGAAAAACTGTTTTTT.

This clonotype has a handful of counts. The chain has TRBV18 and TRBJ2-3; no firm D call. V gave up 8 bases and J gave up 4 bases, with 7 bases separating them. The V gene's germline CDR1 is KGHSH and CDR2 LQKENI. CDR3 size: 11 residues. The CDR3 sequence: CASIESDTQYF. CDR3 nucleotides: TGTGCCAGCATAGAATCAGATACGCAGTATTTT.

There are many counts of this clonotype. The rearrangement links TRBV27 to TRBJ2-7, with a tentative D call TRBD1 (5 bases). From germline, CDR1 is MNHEY and CDR2 SMNVEV (reference sequence). V dropped 5 bases and J dropped 7 bases, with 12 bases sitting between them. The CDR3 covers 12 residues. This chain's CDR3 is CASSAPKGEQYF. Here the CDR3 DNA reads TGTGCCAGCAGTGCTCCGAAGGGGGAGCAGTACTTC.

This sequence joins TRBV18 and TRBJ2-3; D may match TRBD1 or TRBD2 (6 bases each). This CDR3 spans 16 amino acids. With 0 bases removed from V and 5 bases from J, the gap between germline ends came to 15 bases. Germline V gene sequence: CDR1 KGHSH, CDR2 LQKENI. The CDR3: CASSPPSGAHKDTQYF. DNA for the CDR3: TGTGCCAGCTCACCACCCTCGGGGGCGCATAAAGATACGCAGTATTTT. The variable domain in full, completed from reference TRBV18 and TRBJ2-3, reads NAGVMQNPRHLVRRRGQEARLRCSPMKGHSHVYWYRQLPEEGLKFMVYLQKENIIDESGMPKERFSAEFPKEGPSILRIQQVVRGDSAAYFCASSPPSGAHKDTQYFGPGTRLTVL.

This clonotype was seen a few times. CDR3 bases: TGTGCCAGTAGTATTGAGGGCTCCGGGGGCAATGAGCAGTTCTTC. Amino acid sequence: CASSIEGSGGNEQFF. The J gene is TRBJ2-1, the V gene TRBV19, with a tentative D call TRBD2 (6 bases). Germline V gene sequence: CDR1 LNHDA, CDR2 SQIVND (reference sequence). Trimming took 3 bases from V and 6 from J, leaving 15 bases between them. The CDR3 is 15 residues long.

This clonotype was picked up a small number of times. This sequence joins TRBV7-3 and TRBJ2-2; D might be TRBD1 (6 bases). Trimming shortened V by 5 bases and J by 5 bases, and 24 bases separated the two germline ends. The V gene's germline CDR1 is SGHTA and CDR2 FQGTGA. The length of the CDR3 is 18 residues. The CDR3 nucleotides are TGTGCCAGCAGCCTCACGGGACATCACACTGAGGGTACCGGGGAGCTGTTTTTT. Encoded protein: CASSLTGHHTEGTGELFF.

This clonotype was recorded many times. The rearrangement links TRBV10-3 to TRBJ1-2; TRBD1 agrees at 12 bases. J was trimmed by 4 bases and V by 7 bases; bases with no gene match: 13. Germline CDR1 reads ENHRY; CDR2 reads SYGVKD. The CDR3 is 17 residues long. The CDR3 nucleotides are TGTGCCATCAATTCCGGGACAGGGGGCAGTCAGGGCTATGGCTACACCTTC. This encodes CAINSGTGGSQGYGYTF.

This clonotype was counted ten times or more. This rearrangement joins TRBV7-9 to TRBJ1-4; D gene uncertain. This CDR3 has 16 amino acids. Between the trimmed V and J ends, which lost 3 bases and 14 bases, there was a span of 25 bases. CDR1 SEHNR and CDR2 FQNEAQ come from the germline V gene (reference sequence). CDR3 sequence reads: CASSFPRASARARLFF. CDR3 nucleotides: TGTGCCAGCAGCTTTCCAAGGGCCAGTGCCCGAGCTAGGCTGTTTTTT.

At least ten counts were recorded for this clonotype. This chain links TRBV9 with TRBJ2-1, with TRBD2 matching 10 bases. Germline assignment: CDR1 SGDLS and CDR2 YYNGEE. V shed 4 bases, J shed 6 bases, and the junction held 7 bases outside the gene matches. The CDR3 covers 15 residues. The CDR3 reads CASSLTSGRTNEQFF. The CDR3 region has the DNA TGTGCCAGCAGCCTGACTAGCGGGCGCACCAATGAGCAGTTCTTC.

This chain links TRBV4-2 with TRBJ2-7, with 10 bases fitting TRBD1. Germline CDR1 is LGHNA and CDR2 is YNFKEQ. Trimming cost V 3 bases and J 3 bases; bases outside gene matches: 5. The CDR3 covers 15 residues. This chain's CDR3 is CASSHGRTGGYEQYF. The CDR3 DNA is TGTGCCAGCAGCCATGGTAGGACAGGGGGCTACGAGCAGTACTTC.

This clonotype was seen at least ten times. The chain has TRBV28 and TRBJ2-2; 8 bases are shared with TRBD2. The germline V gene has CDR1 MDHEN and CDR2 SYDVKM. This CDR3 region has 17 residues. Trimming at V came to 3 bases and at J to 7 bases, leaving 13 bases not matched to a gene. CDR3 sequence (DNA): TGTGCCAGCAGTTTCAGTCAGCCTAGCGGGTCGTACGGGGAGCTGTTTTTT. Its translation is CASSFSQPSGSYGELFF.

The chain has TRBV20-1 and TRBJ1-5; perhaps TRBD1 as D (6 bases). V lost 2 bases and J 6 bases, leaving 11 bases between the germline ends. The CDR3 consists of 13 residues. Germline V gene data show CDR1 as DFQATT and CDR2 as SNEGSKA (reference sequence). The CDR3 DNA reads as TGCAGTGCTAGAAACAGGGAGAGTCAGCCCCAGCATTTT. Protein sequence: CSARNRESQPQHF.

This chain joins TRBV9 and TRBJ1-5; unclear D gene. The germline CDR1 and CDR2 sequences are SGDLS and YYNGEE. With 7 bases removed from V and 9 bases from J, the gap between germline ends came to 11 bases. This CDR3 has 11 residues. Here the CDR3 reads CASGLNMPQHF. The CDR3 nucleotides are TGTGCCAGCGGACTGAACATGCCCCAGCATTTT.

This clonotype was recorded many times. The V gene is TRBV5-5, the J gene TRBJ2-7, with 11 bases that match TRBD1. The CDR3 covers 17 residues. J was trimmed by 2 bases and V by 5 bases; bases with no gene match: 12. The germline V gene encodes CDR1 SGHKS and CDR2 YYEKEE (reference sequence). The CDR3 DNA is TGTGCCAGCAGACACTACCATAGGGACAGGGGGGCCTACGAGCAGTACTTC. The encoded protein is CASRHYHRDRGAYEQYF. Complete variable domain (other parts from reference TRBV5-5 and TRBJ2-7): DAGVTQSPTHLIKTRGQQVTLRCSPISGHKSVSWYQQVLGQGPQFIFQYYEKEERGRGNFPDRFSARQFPNYSSELNVNALLLGDSALYLCASRHYHRDRGAYEQYFGPGTRLTVT.

V gene TRBV19 combines with J gene TRBJ2-7, with 8 bases lining up with TRBD1. The CDR3 covers 13 residues. V shed 9 bases, J shed 5 bases, and the junction held 9 bases outside the gene matches. Germline values: CDR1 LNHDA, CDR2 SQIVND (reference sequence). In DNA form, the CDR3 reads TGTGCCAGCAGTGACAGGGGAATGGACGAGCAGTACTTC. Its translation is CASSDRGMDEQYF.

V and J are TRBV28 and TRBJ1-5; D perhaps matches TRBD1 (5 bases). Per germline, CDR1 MDHEN and CDR2 SYDVKM. This CDR3 region has 17 residues. V lost 6 bases, J lost 0 bases, and 18 bases lay in between. CDR3 loop: CASRDRTTSYSNQPQHF. CDR3 nucleotides: TGTGCCAGCAGAGATCGGACAACATCATATAGCAATCAGCCCCAGCATTTT.

In its sample, this clonotype was seen many times. In DNA, the CDR3 is TGTGCCAGCAGTTACTCGCTGGGACAGGTACCCTACGAGCAGTACTTC. Translating gives CASSYSLGQVPYEQYF. J is TRBJ2-7 and V is TRBV6-5; 8 bases fit TRBD1. In germline, CDR1 is MNHEY, CDR2 SVGAGI. V dropped 0 bases and J dropped 2; count of bases not matched to a gene: 6. The CDR3 is 16 residues long.

CDR3 sequence reads: CSAVVLAGAYNEQFF. In nucleotides, the CDR3 is TGCAGTGCTGTCGTACTAGCGGGGGCTTACAATGAGCAGTTCTTC. This chain links TRBV20-1 with TRBJ2-1; 11 nucleotides agree with TRBD2. This CDR3 has 15 residues. Germline V gene lookup returns CDR1 DFQATT and CDR2 SNEGSKA (reference sequence). V dropped 5 bases and J dropped 4; count of bases not matched to a gene: 7.

The CDR3 bases are TGTGCCAGTAGTACCGGGTGGCGAGATCAGCCCCAGCATTTT. This translates into CASSTGWRDQPQHF. The chain is built from TRBV19 and TRBJ1-5; no definite D call. Germline V gene data show CDR1 as LNHDA and CDR2 as SQIVND (reference sequence). The CDR3 consists of 14 residues. V gave up 4 bases and J gave up 5 bases, with 12 bases separating them.